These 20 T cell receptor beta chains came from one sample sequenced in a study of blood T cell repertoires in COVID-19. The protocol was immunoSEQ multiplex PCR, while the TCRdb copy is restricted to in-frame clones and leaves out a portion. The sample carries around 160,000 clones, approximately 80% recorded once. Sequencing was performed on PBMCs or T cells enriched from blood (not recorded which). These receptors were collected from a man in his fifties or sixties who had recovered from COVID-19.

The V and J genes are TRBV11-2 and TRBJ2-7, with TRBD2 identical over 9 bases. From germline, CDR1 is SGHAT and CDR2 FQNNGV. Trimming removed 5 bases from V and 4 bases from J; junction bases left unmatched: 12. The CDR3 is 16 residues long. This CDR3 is CASSTYSGRSIYEQYF. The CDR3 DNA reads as TGTGCCAGCAGCACTTATAGCGGGAGAAGTATATACGAGCAGTACTTC.

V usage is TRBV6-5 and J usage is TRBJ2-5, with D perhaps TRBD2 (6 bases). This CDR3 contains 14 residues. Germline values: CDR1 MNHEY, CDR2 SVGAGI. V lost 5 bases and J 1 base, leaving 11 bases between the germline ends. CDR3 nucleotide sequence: TGTGCCAGCAGTACCGGGACTTTCCAAGAGACCCAGTACTTC. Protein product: CASSTGTFQETQYF.

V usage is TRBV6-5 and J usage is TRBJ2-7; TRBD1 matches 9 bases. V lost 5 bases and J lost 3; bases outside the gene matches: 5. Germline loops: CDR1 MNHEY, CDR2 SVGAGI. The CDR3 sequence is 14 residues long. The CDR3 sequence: CASSTGGTGYEQYF. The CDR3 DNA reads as TGTGCCAGCAGTACAGGGGGCACAGGCTACGAGCAGTACTTC.

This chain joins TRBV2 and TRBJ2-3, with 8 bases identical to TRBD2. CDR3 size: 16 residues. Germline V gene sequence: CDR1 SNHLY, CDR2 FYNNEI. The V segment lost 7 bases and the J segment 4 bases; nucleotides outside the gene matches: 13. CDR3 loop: CASKGTRGGRADTQYF. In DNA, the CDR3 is TGTGCCAGCAAAGGGACTAGGGGGGGGAGGGCAGATACGCAGTATTTT.

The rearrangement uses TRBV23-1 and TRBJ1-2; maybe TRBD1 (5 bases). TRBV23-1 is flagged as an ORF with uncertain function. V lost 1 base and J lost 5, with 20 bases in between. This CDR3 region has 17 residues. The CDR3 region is CASSQLLDSQAVYGYTF. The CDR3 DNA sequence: TGCGCCAGCAGTCAATTGCTTGACAGCCAGGCGGTATATGGCTACACCTTC.

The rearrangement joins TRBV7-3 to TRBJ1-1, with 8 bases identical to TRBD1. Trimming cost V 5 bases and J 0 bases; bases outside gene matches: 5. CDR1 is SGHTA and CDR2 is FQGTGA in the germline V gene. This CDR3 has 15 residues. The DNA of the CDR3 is TGTGCCAGCAGCACGGACAGGGTCATGAACACTGAAGCTTTCTTT. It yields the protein CASSTDRVMNTEAFF.

CDR3 nucleotide sequence: TGTGCCAGCAGCTTTCAGGGGGCGGATACGCAGTATTTT. This encodes CASSFQGADTQYF. This rearrangement joins TRBV5-6 to TRBJ2-3; 8 positions match TRBD1. After removal of 2 bases from V and 6 bases from J, the junction contained 2 bases not matched to a gene. This CDR3 is 13 amino acids long. Germline V CDR1 and CDR2: SGHDT, YYEEEE.

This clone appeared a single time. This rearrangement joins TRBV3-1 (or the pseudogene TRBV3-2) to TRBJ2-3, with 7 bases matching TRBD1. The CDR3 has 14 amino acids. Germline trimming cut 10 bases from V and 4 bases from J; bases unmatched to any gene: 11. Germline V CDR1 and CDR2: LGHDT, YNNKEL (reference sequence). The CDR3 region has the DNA TGTGCCATCCAAGACAGGGATCTCGCAGATACGCAGTATTTT. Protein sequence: CAIQDRDLADTQYF.

The CDR3 nucleotides read TGTGCCAGCAGTCCGGTGGAGTACAGGGGCACTGAAGCTTTCTTT. Protein product: CASSPVEYRGTEAFF. The chain couples TRBV27 to TRBJ1-1, with 7 bases identical to TRBD1. This CDR3 spans 15 amino acids. Germline CDR1 is MNHEY and CDR2 is SMNVEV (reference sequence). Trimming took 5 bases from V and 4 from J; bases not matched to a gene: 10.

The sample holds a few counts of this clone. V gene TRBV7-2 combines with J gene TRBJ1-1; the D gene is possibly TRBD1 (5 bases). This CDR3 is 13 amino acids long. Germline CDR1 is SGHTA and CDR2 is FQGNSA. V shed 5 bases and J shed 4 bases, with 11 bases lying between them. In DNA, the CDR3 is TGTGCCAGCAGCCTGGCGGGGGTCACTGAAGCTTTCTTT. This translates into CASSLAGVTEAFF.

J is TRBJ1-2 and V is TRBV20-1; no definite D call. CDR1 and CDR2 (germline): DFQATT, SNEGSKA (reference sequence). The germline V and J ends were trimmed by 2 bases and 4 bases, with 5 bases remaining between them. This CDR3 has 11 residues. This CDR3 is CSARTGYGYTF. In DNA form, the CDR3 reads TGCAGTGCTAGAACCGGCTATGGCTACACCTTC.

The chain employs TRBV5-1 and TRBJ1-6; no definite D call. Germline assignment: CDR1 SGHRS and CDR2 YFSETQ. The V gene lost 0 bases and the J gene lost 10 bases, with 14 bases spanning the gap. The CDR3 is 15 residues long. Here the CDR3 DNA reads TGCGCCAGCAGCTTGGCCGGGGAGGCCCAATCACCCCTCCACTTT. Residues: CASSLAGEAQSPLHF. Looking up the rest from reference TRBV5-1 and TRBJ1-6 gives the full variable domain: KAGVTQTPRYLIKTRGQQVTLSCSPISGHRSVSWYQQTPGQGLQFLFEYFSETQRNKGNFPGRFSGRQFSNSRSEMNVSTLELGDSALYLCASSLAGEAQSPLHFGNGTRLTVT.

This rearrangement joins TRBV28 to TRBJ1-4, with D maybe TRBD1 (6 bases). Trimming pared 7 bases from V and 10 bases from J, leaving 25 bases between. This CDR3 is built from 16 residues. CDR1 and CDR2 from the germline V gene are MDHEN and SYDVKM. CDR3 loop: CASTTGGGGFFRKLFF. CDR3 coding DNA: TGTGCCAGCACCACCGGTGGGGGGGGCTTCTTCCGAAAACTGTTTTTT.

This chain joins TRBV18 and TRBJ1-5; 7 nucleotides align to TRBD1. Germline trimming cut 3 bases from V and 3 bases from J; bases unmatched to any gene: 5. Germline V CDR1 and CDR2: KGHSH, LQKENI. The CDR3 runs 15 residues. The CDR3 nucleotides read TGTGCCAGCTCACCGACAGGGTTTATCAATCAGCCCCAGCATTTT. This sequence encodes CASSPTGFINQPQHF.

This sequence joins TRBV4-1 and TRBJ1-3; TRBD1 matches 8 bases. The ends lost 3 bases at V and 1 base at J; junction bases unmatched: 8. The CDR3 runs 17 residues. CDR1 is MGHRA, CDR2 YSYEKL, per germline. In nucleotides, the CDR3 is TGCGCCAGCAGCCACATTCTCCGGACAGGGTCTGGAAACACCATATATTTT. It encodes CASSHILRTGSGNTIYF.

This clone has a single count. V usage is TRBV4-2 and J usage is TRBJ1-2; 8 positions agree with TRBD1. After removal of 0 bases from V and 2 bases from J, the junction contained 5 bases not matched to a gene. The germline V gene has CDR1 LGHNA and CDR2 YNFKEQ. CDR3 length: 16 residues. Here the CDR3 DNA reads TGTGCCAGCAGCCAAGACCGGGGACAGGAGAACTATGGCTACACCTTC. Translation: CASSQDRGQENYGYTF.

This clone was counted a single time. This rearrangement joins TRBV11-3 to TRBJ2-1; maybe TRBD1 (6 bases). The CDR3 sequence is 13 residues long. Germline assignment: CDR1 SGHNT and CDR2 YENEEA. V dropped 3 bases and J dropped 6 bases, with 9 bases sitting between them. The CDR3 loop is CASSFSRGNEQFF. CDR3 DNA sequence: TGTGCCAGCAGCTTCTCCAGGGGCAATGAGCAGTTCTTC.

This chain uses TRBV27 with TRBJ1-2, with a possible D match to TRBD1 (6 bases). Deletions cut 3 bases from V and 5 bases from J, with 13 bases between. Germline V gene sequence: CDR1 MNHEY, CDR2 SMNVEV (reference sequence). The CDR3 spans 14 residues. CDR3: CASSFRGAGYGYTF. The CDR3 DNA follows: TGTGCCAGCAGTTTCAGGGGCGCGGGTTATGGCTACACCTTC.

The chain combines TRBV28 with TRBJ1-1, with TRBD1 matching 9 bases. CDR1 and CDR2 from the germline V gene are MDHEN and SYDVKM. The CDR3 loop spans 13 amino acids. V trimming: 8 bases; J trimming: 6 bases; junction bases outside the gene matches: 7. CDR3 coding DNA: TGTGCCAGCCGACCGGGACAGGGCTCTGAAGCTTTCTTT. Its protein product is CASRPGQGSEAFF.

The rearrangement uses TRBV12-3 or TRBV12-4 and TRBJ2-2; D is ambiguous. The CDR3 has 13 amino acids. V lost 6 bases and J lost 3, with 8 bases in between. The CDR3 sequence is CASSRSDTGELFF. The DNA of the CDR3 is TGTGCCAGCAGCCGAAGCGACACCGGGGAGCTGTTTTTT.